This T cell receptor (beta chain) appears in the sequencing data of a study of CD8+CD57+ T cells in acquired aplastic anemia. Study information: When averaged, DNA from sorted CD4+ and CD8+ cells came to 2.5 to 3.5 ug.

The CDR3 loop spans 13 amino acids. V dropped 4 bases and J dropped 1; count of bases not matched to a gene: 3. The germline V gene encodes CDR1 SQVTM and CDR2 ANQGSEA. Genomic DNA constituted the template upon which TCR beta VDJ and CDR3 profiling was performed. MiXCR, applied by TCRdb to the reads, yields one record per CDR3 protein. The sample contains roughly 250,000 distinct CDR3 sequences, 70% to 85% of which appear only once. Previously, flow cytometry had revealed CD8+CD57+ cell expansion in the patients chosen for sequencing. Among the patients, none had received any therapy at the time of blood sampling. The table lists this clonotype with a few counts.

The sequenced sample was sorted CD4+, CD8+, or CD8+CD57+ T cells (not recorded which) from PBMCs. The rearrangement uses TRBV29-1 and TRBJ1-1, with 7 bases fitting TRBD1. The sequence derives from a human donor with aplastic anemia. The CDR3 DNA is TGCAGCGTTGCCGGGACAGCGAACACTGAAGCTTTCTTT. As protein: CSVAGTANTEAFF.